The rows below give T cell receptor beta chains drawn from one sample of a study of T cell responses to AZD1222 COVID-19 vaccine. This table comes from immunoSEQ multiplex PCR, and its TCRdb copy is limited to in-frame clones, with some not included. Of 85,000 to 100,000 clones in the sample, roughly 91% were seen once. The source material was peripheral blood, sampled 28 days after the second AZD1222 dose. All receptors derive from an adult who received the AZD1222 COVID-19 vaccine. Both conserved end residues are part of each CDR3. The D gene is left open where the match is weak. The size entry is marked missing in some rows and otherwise reads once, few, many or a size class.

J | size | D | V | CDR3 | DNA
TRBJ1-2 | once | . | TRBV28 | CASRSDSYGYTF | TGTGCCAGCAGATCCGACAGCTATGGCTACACCTTC
TRBJ1-4 | . | . | TRBV7-9 | CASSPRGLGEKLFF | TGTGCCAGCAGCCCCAGAGGGCTGGGTGAAAAACTGTTTTTT
TRBJ1-1 | . | TRBD1 | TRBV3-1/TRBV3-2 | CASSRQGMFAEAFF | TGTGCCAGCAGCCGACAGGGCATGTTTGCTGAAGCTTTCTTT
TRBJ2-7 | . | . | TRBV5-1 | CASSLASGRSYEQYF | TGCGCCAGCAGCTTGGCGTCAGGGAGGTCCTACGAGCAGTACTTC
TRBJ1-3 | . | TRBD1 | TRBV10-3 | CAISGTGSGNTIYF | TGTGCCATCAGTGGGACAGGCTCTGGAAACACCATATATTTT
TRBJ1-5 | . | TRBD1 | TRBV10-2 | CASRDEGAGNQPQHF | TGCGCCAGCAGGGACGAGGGGGCCGGCAATCAGCCCCAGCATTTT
TRBJ1-4 | . | . | TRBV5-1 | CASSLGPASEKLFF | TGCGCCAGCAGCTTGGGCCCAGCCAGTGAAAAACTGTTTTTT
TRBJ1-3 | . | . | TRBV18 | CASSPRGLGNTIYF | TGTGCCAGCTCACCACGGGGGCTTGGAAACACCATATATTTT
TRBJ1-5 | few | . | TRBV5-1 | CASSLGVGNSNQPQHF | TGCGCCAGCAGCTTGGGGGTAGGGAATAGCAATCAGCCCCAGCATTTT
TRBJ1-4 | . | . | TRBV7-8 | CASSLVLDLTTNEKLFF | TGTGCCAGCAGCTTAGTATTGGATCTCACAACTAATGAAAAACTGTTTTTT
TRBJ1-6 | . | . | TRBV7-9 | CASSPGSSYNSPLHF | TGTGCCAGCAGCCCGGGGAGCTCCTATAATTCACCCCTCCACTTT
TRBJ1-2 | . | . | TRBV5-8 | CASSLAGGRDYGYTF | TGTGCCAGCAGCTTGGCTGGGGGGCGCGACTATGGCTACACCTTC
TRBJ1-1 | once | TRBD1 | TRBV12-3/TRBV12-4 | CASTWDRESEAFF | TGTGCCAGCACCTGGGACAGGGAGTCTGAAGCTTTCTTT
TRBJ2-7 | few | . | TRBV6-5 | CASSHRVEGYEQYF | TGTGCCAGCAGCCACAGGGTAGAAGGGTACGAGCAGTACTTC
TRBJ2-1 | . | TRBD2 | TRBV18 | CASSPGAGGMNNEQFF | TGTGCCAGCTCACCCGGAGCGGGGGGCATGAACAATGAGCAGTTCTTC
TRBJ1-2 | . | . | TRBV2 | CASSDKGVRDGYTF | TGTGCCAGCAGTGATAAGGGGGTTCGAGATGGCTACACCTTC
TRBJ2-2 | once | . | TRBV19 | CASSISPNTGELFF | TGTGCCAGTAGTATATCACCGAACACCGGGGAGCTGTTTTTT
TRBJ1-1 | . | . | TRBV12-3/TRBV12-4 | CASSLGMNTEAFF | TGTGCCAGCAGTTTAGGCATGAACACTGAAGCTTTCTTT
TRBJ1-1 | . | . | TRBV7-9 | CASSAGTNTEAFF | TGTGCCAGCAGCGCAGGGACGAACACTGAAGCTTTCTTT
TRBJ1-1 | . | . | TRBV19 | CASAVKGDTEAFF | TGTGCCAGTGCGGTTAAAGGGGACACTGAAGCTTTCTTT
TRBJ2-7 | . | . | TRBV30 | CAWGEAYEQYF | TGTGCCTGGGGGGAGGCCTACGAGCAGTACTTC
TRBJ2-3 | . | . | TRBV7-2 | CASSLWGNTDTQYF | TGTGCCAGCAGCTTATGGGGGAACACAGATACGCAGTATTTT
TRBJ1-2 | . | TRBD1 | TRBV6-5 | CASRGQGVPSSYTF | TGTGCCAGCAGGGGACAGGGAGTCCCTTCAAGCTACACCTTC
TRBJ2-5 | . | TRBD2 | TRBV19 | CASSPGGRGVYETQYF | TGTGCCAGTAGTCCGGGAGGGCGGGGGGTTTATGAGACCCAGTACTTC